This record concerns one TCR beta chain sequence. Its specificity is unknown. The record originates from a study of cytomegalovirus exposure and HLA in healthy donors. Across the study: Among the roughly 380 donors who were genotyped, about 84% fell in the genetic ancestry cluster that is associated with self-reported Caucasian donors. Study-wide results and limits: A later analysis by the authors found several of the most significant clusters apparently linked to common viral pathogens.

Donors had nominal health at sampling but likely had unrecorded immune exposures. The CDR3 has 15 amino acids. The V and J ends lost 2 bases and 1 base, in that order; junction bases with no gene match: 2. Germline V gene data show CDR1 as ENHRY and CDR2 as SYGVKD. The PCR made use of 60 Vbeta and 13 Jbeta primers. Some clones are missing from TCRdb's copy, which holds only in-frame ones; the method was immunoSEQ multiplex PCR. In the table there are 120,000 to 150,000 clones, around 82% of which are singletons. Sequences were obtained from PBMCs. The chain is built from TRBV10-3 and TRBJ1-5; TRBD1 aligns across 7 bases. The source is a man aged 18 to 29 in good health and CMV-seropositive. Here the CDR3 DNA reads TGTGCCATCAGTGAGGCAGGGGGGAGCAATCAGCCCCAGCATTTT. Its protein product is CAISEAGGSNQPQHF.